The next 16 T cell receptor beta chains were all read from a single sample in a study of T-cell reconstitution after alpha-beta-depleted transplantation in children. It was with unique molecular identifiers that the TCRbeta library was prepared. TCRdb reprocessed the PCR reads via MiXCR and lists one record per CDR3 protein. Of hundreds of thousands of distinct CDR3 sequences in the sample, 16% were seen once. This specimen consisted of PBMCs from the stem cell graft donor, obtained from the stem cell graft. The receptors come from a human donor who donated a stem cell graft to a child with acute myeloid leukemia.

In its sample, this clonotype was seen many times. This chain uses TRBV20-1 with TRBJ1-2; unclear D gene. The CDR3 consists of 14 residues. The germline V gene has CDR1 DFQATT and CDR2 SNEGSKA (reference sequence). V lost 1 base to trimming and J lost 2 bases, with 11 bases between them. The DNA of the CDR3 is TGCAGTGCTAGAGTCCCCCTAGGGAACTATGGCTACACCTTC. This sequence encodes CSARVPLGNYGYTF.

This clonotype was detected ten times or more. The chain carries TRBV20-1 and TRBJ2-3; 9 bases map to TRBD2. Looked up from germline, CDR1 is DFQATT and CDR2 is SNEGSKA (reference sequence). Losses at the gene ends were 0 bases for V and 5 bases for J; bases not matched to a gene: 6. The CDR3 has 15 residues. CDR3 loop: CSARDRLAGQDTQYF. The CDR3 nucleotides are TGCAGTGCTAGAGATAGGCTAGCGGGGCAAGATACGCAGTATTTT.

The rearrangement links TRBV18 to TRBJ2-1; D assignment may be TRBD1 or TRBD2 (5 bases each). The V end was cut by 2 bases, the J end by 5 bases, with 22 bases between. CDR3 length: 18 amino acids. CDR1 is KGHSH and CDR2 is LQKENI in the germline V gene. Written as DNA, the CDR3 is TGTGCCAGCTCACCAAGGAGAACTGCCCGGGACCAAAACAATGAGCAGTTCTTC. Amino acids: CASSPRRTARDQNNEQFF.

The rearrangement joins TRBV28 to TRBJ2-1, with 11 bases identical to TRBD2. Germline V lookup: CDR1 MDHEN, CDR2 SYDVKM. V lost 8 bases, J lost 6 bases, and 6 bases stayed unmatched. This CDR3 region has 14 residues. This CDR3 reads CASAIAGGPNEQFF. The CDR3 DNA is TGTGCCAGCGCAATAGCGGGGGGGCCCAATGAGCAGTTCTTC.

The chain has TRBV7-2 and TRBJ1-1; 7 nucleotides align to TRBD1. V shed 5 bases, J shed 1 base, and the junction held 7 bases outside the gene matches. The CDR3 sequence is 15 residues long. Germline V gene sequence: CDR1 SGHTA, CDR2 FQGNSA. The CDR3 sequence is CASSTHRGWNTEAFF. The DNA of the CDR3 is TGTGCCAGCAGCACCCACAGGGGTTGGAACACTGAAGCTTTCTTT.

This clonotype showed up many times. The genes are TRBV11-2 and TRBJ2-1; 12 nucleotides match TRBD2. The CDR3 spans 18 residues. The V segment lost 4 bases and the J segment 1 base; nucleotides outside the gene matches: 8. The V gene's germline CDR1 is SGHAT and CDR2 FQNNGV. In DNA, the CDR3 is TGTGCCAGCAGCTCACGACTAGCGGGGGCAAGTTCCTACAATGAGCAGTTCTTC. It translates to CASSSRLAGASSYNEQFF.

This clonotype was detected a few times. The gene calls are TRBV5-1 and TRBJ2-1; TRBD2 might be the D (10 bases). Germline values: CDR1 SGHRS, CDR2 YFSETQ. V was clipped by 4 bases and J by 8 bases, with 34 bases between them. The CDR3 sequence is 20 residues long. The CDR3 loop is CASSRPGTGWFSGGAHEQFF. In DNA form, the CDR3 reads TGCGCCAGCAGCCGCCCCGGGACAGGGTGGTTCAGCGGGGGGGCCCATGAGCAGTTCTTC.

This clonotype has a handful of counts. The rearrangement joins TRBV11-2 to TRBJ2-7; 12 positions agree with TRBD2. The CDR3 runs 18 residues. The ends lost 4 bases at V and 5 bases at J; junction bases unmatched: 15. CDR1 and CDR2 from the germline V gene are SGHAT and FQNNGV. CDR3 nucleotide sequence: TGTGCCAGCAGCTCCGGCCGGCTAGCGGGGGGGCCTCGGGACGAGCAGTACTTC. This codes for CASSSGRLAGGPRDEQYF.

This clonotype has ten or more counts. The V gene is TRBV20-1, the J gene TRBJ2-4; D unclear. The V end was cut by 5 bases, the J end by 2 bases, with 13 bases between. This CDR3 has 14 residues. Germline assignment: CDR1 DFQATT and CDR2 SNEGSKA (reference sequence). This CDR3 is CSAPDPISKNIQYF. CDR3 in DNA: TGCAGTGCTCCCGACCCGATCTCCAAAAACATTCAGTACTTC.

The chain is built from TRBV5-5 and TRBJ2-1, with 10 bases identical to TRBD2. Germline CDR1 and CDR2: SGHKS and YYEKEE (reference sequence). The CDR3 covers 17 residues. J was trimmed by 9 bases and V by 0 bases; bases with no gene match: 12. The CDR3 region has the DNA TGTGCCAGCAGCTTGGCCTCGGGTAGCGGGGGGCGCGGTGAGCAGTTCTTC. It codes for CASSLASGSGGRGEQFF.

This clonotype was seen repeatedly, ten times or more. The gene calls are TRBV7-2 and TRBJ2-7; D may be TRBD2 (6 bases). This CDR3 has 15 amino acids. CDR1 and CDR2 from the germline V gene are SGHTA and FQGNSA. Trimming removed 5 bases at V and 0 bases at J, with 14 bases between. CDR3 loop: CASSRDFSPSYEQYV. CDR3 bases: TGTGCCAGCAGCCGGGACTTCTCCCCCTCCTACGAGCAGTACGTC.

The CDR3 here is CASSLAYDRGGTDTQYF. In nucleotides, the CDR3 is TGTGCCAGCAGCTTAGCGTACGACAGGGGAGGCACAGATACGCAGTATTTT. The chain recombines TRBV7-7 with TRBJ2-3, with TRBD1 matching 8 bases. CDR3 length equals 17 residues. CDR1 and CDR2 from the germline V gene are SSHAT and FNYEAQ (reference sequence). Losses at the gene ends were 0 bases for V and 1 base for J; bases not matched to a gene: 6.

Regarding this clonotype: One base away lies a much larger clone, so this may be a sequencing read error. Here the CDR3 omits its conserved ending phenylalanine or tryptophan, so a read error is the likely source. The CDR3 reads CATSSTGKRVKGTDTQYL. The CDR3 nucleotides read TGTGCCACCAGTTCAACAGGGAAGCGTGTAAAGGGCACAGATACGCAGTATCTT. The gene calls are TRBV24-1 and TRBJ2-3; perhaps TRBD1 as D (6 bases). CDR3 length: 18 residues. In germline, CDR1 is KGHDR, CDR2 SFDVKD. V was clipped by 6 bases and J by 1 base, with 22 bases between them.

This clonotype occurred many times. V gene TRBV7-2 combines with J gene TRBJ2-1, with D possibly being TRBD2 (5 bases). Germline V gives CDR1 SGHTA, CDR2 FQGNSA. V was trimmed by 1 base and J by 1 base, leaving 11 bases between them. CDR3 size: 16 residues. The CDR3 DNA sequence: TGTGCCAGCAGCTTAGAGAGCGGTGCTTCCTACAATGAGCAGTTCTTC. Amino acids: CASSLESGASYNEQFF.

This clonotype was seen more than once but under ten times. The gene calls are TRBV11-1 and TRBJ2-1, with TRBD2 matching 8 bases. CDR3 size: 13 residues. From germline, CDR1 is SGHAT and CDR2 FQDESV (reference sequence). V was pared by 5 bases and J by 12 bases, with 9 bases of the junction left unmatched. The CDR3 coding sequence is TGTGCCAGCAGCCCAGAAGCGGGGGCCATGCAGTTCTTC. Translated, it gives CASSPEAGAMQFF.

This clonotype was detected ten times or more. This chain joins TRBV20-1 and TRBJ1-1; D gene ambiguous. This CDR3 region has 12 residues. Germline V lookup: CDR1 DFQATT, CDR2 SNEGSKA (reference sequence). V was trimmed by 3 bases and J by 5 bases, leaving 10 bases between them. The CDR3 DNA follows: TGCAGTGCTAGGCCCCCCGGGACTGAAGCTTTCTTT. Its protein product is CSARPPGTEAFF.